What follows are 27 T cell receptor beta chains derived from one specimen sequenced in a study of T-cell memory formation after mild COVID-19 (dated by TCRdb to the early 2020s). Receptor libraries were prepared by 5' RACE. TCRdb names Illumina NovaSeq 6000 as the instrument used. Through fastp at Q25 and MiXCR, TCRdb rebuilt clones from the public reads, retaining in-frame beta chains. Identical CDR3 proteins give one entry, which carries the most common genes and DNA. This sample lists 530,000 or so distinct CDR3 sequences; around a sixth were detected once. Of the sample, about 8.1% is held by the ten largest clones. The sequenced sample was PBMCs or a T cell subset sorted from them (not recorded which). Receptors originate from an adult woman who had mild COVID-19 (a few samples of this study predate the infection). The sample titles of this study are shuffled in the database, so cell type and time point are left out; the donor was told from shared clones.

J is TRBJ1-1 and V is TRBV11-1, with 10 nucleotides matching TRBD1. Trimming took 4 bases from V and 5 from J; bases not matched to a gene: 7. Germline V gives CDR1 SGHAT, CDR2 FQDESV (reference sequence). The CDR3 contains 15 residues. CDR3 in amino acids: CASSWTRTGGTEAFF. The CDR3 region has the DNA TGTGCCAGCAGCTGGACAAGGACAGGGGGAACTGAAGCTTTCTTT.

The genes are TRBV4-2 and TRBJ1-2; TRBD1 agrees at 7 bases. Germline loops: CDR1 LGHNA, CDR2 YNFKEQ. CDR3 size: 14 residues. After removal of 0 bases from V and 6 bases from J, the junction contained 4 bases not matched to a gene. The CDR3 here is CASSQDPGGDGYTF. The CDR3 DNA reads as TGTGCCAGCAGCCAAGACCCAGGGGGGGATGGCTACACCTTC.

The V and J genes are TRBV5-1 and TRBJ2-1; 11 bases line up with TRBD1. This CDR3 is 13 amino acids long. Losses at the gene ends were 0 bases for V and 14 bases for J; bases not matched to a gene: 4. CDR1 and CDR2 (germline): SGHRS, YFSETQ. CDR3 sequence (DNA): TGCGCCAGCAGCTTGGGTGGGACAGGGGGAGAGTTCTTC. Protein sequence: CASSLGGTGGEFF.

This clonotype was seen only a few times. The CDR3 coding sequence is TGCGCCAGCAGCTTCATTTCAGGGGGAGCGGGAGGGCCGAGCACAGATACGCAGTATTTT. Amino acid sequence: CASSFISGGAGGPSTDTQYF. This sequence joins TRBV5-1 and TRBJ2-3; 10 bases fit TRBD2. This CDR3 region has 20 residues. Trimming cost V 2 bases and J 0 bases; bases outside gene matches: 15. Germline values: CDR1 SGHRS, CDR2 YFSETQ. Based on the CDR3 plus reference TRBV5-1 and TRBJ2-3, the full variable domain is KAGVTQTPRYLIKTRGQQVTLSCSPISGHRSVSWYQQTPGQGLQFLFEYFSETQRNKGNFPGRFSGRQFSNSRSEMNVSTLELGDSALYLCASSFISGGAGGPSTDTQYFGPGTRLTVL.

Of note for this clonotype: This may be a read error, as it is one base from a much larger clone. This chain links TRBV10-3 with TRBJ2-1, with D possibly TRBD2 on 6 matching bases. CDR3 length: 15 amino acids. The V gene lost 3 bases and the J gene lost 9 bases, with 18 bases spanning the gap. Germline CDR1 ENHRY, CDR2 SYGVKD. The CDR3 DNA follows: TGTGCCATCAGTGACTTACGCATCGGGAGTAGTGAGCAGTTCTTC. It specifies CAISDLRIGSSEQFF.

This clonotype was recorded a few times. The chain links TRBV29-1 to TRBJ1-1; D call uncertain. The V end was cut by 5 bases, the J end by 1 base, with 11 bases between. The germline gives CDR1 SQVTM, CDR2 ANQGSEA. The CDR3 length is 13 residues. CDR3 sequence: CSVRVIQNTEAFF. CDR3 DNA: TGCAGCGTTCGTGTGATACAGAACACTGAAGCTTTCTTT.

This clonotype was counted only a few times. V and J are TRBV11-2 and TRBJ2-1, with TRBD2 matching over 8 bases. Germline trimming cut 0 bases from V and 12 bases from J; bases unmatched to any gene: 13. This CDR3 has 16 amino acids. Germline values: CDR1 SGHAT, CDR2 FQNNGV. CDR3 amino acids: CASSLDFPGGPVMQFF. For the CDR3, the DNA is TGTGCCAGCAGCTTAGATTTTCCGGGAGGGCCTGTAATGCAGTTCTTC.

This chain connects TRBV12-3 or TRBV12-4 to TRBJ2-2, with a weak D call TRBD2 (6 bases). The V gene lost 2 bases and the J gene lost 6 bases, with 10 bases spanning the gap. The CDR3 spans 14 residues. CDR3 nucleotides: TGTGCCAGCAGTTTACAAAGACTAGCCGGGGAGCTGTTTTTT. Translating it yields CASSLQRLAGELFF.

This chain uses TRBV11-2 with TRBJ2-7, with a possible D match to TRBD2 (5 bases). CDR3 length equals 13 residues. V gave up 2 bases and J gave up 5 bases, with 10 bases separating them. Germline V gives CDR1 SGHAT, CDR2 FQNNGV. Written as DNA, the CDR3 is TGTGCCAGCAGCTTATTGTTGGGAGACGAGCAGTACTTC. Translated, it gives CASSLLLGDEQYF.

This sequence joins TRBV28 and TRBJ1-4; TRBD1 agrees at 9 bases. Germline CDR1 and CDR2: MDHEN and SYDVKM. V gave up 4 bases and J gave up 8 bases; unmatched junction bases: 11. CDR3 length: 16 residues. Written as DNA, the CDR3 is TGTGCCAGCAGTTCGAGGCCTCGGACAGGGGCCGAAAAACTGTTTTTT. This encodes CASSSRPRTGAEKLFF.

J is TRBJ2-3 and V is TRBV7-2; 8 nucleotides align to TRBD2. Germline loops: CDR1 SGHTA, CDR2 FQGNSA. V gave up 5 bases and J gave up 3 bases; unmatched junction bases: 10. CDR3 size: 16 residues. In DNA, the CDR3 is TGTGCCAGCAGCGCAGTAGCGGGAAGTTGGACAGATACGCAGTATTTT. Its translation: CASSAVAGSWTDTQYF.

This clonotype has more than one count but fewer than ten. V gene TRBV20-1 combines with J gene TRBJ1-4, with D possibly being TRBD1 (5 bases). Germline V gives CDR1 DFQATT, CDR2 SNEGSKA (reference sequence). The CDR3 is made up of 14 amino acids. The V end was cut by 5 bases, the J end by 8 bases, with 18 bases between. CDR3 amino acids: CSAFPGLGGEKLFF. The CDR3 DNA reads as TGCAGTGCTTTTCCGGGACTGGGAGGGGAAAAACTGTTTTTT.

The CDR3 spells CASSDRTGTYNEQFF. The CDR3, as DNA: TGTGCCAGCAGCGACCGGACAGGTACCTACAATGAGCAGTTCTTC. The rearrangement uses TRBV7-2 and TRBJ2-1, with 7 nucleotides matching TRBD1. The CDR3 covers 15 residues. V lost 5 bases, J lost 2 bases, and 6 bases stayed unmatched. Germline assignment: CDR1 SGHTA and CDR2 FQGNSA.

There are a few counts of this clonotype. The chain uses TRBV7-9 and TRBJ2-4; D is undetermined. CDR3 length: 14 residues. Germline lookup yields CDR1 SEHNR and CDR2 FQNEAQ (reference sequence). V was trimmed by 6 bases and J by 2 bases, leaving 11 bases between them. CDR3 in amino acids: CASSPGWSKNIQYF. The CDR3 DNA is TGTGCCAGCAGTCCGGGTTGGTCCAAAAACATTCAGTACTTC.

The V call is TRBV14, the J call TRBJ2-2; 8 bases agree with TRBD2. This CDR3 has 20 amino acids. V lost 0 bases and J lost 4; bases outside the gene matches: 16. Germline CDR1 is SGHDN and CDR2 is FVKESK. The CDR3 DNA reads TGTGCCAGCAGCCAAGACGGGAGCGCTAGCGGGTCGAAGGGCACCGGGGAGCTGTTTTTT. The encoded protein is CASSQDGSASGSKGTGELFF.

This clonotype turned up a few times. V usage is TRBV5-6 and J usage is TRBJ1-5; no reliable D call. Germline lookup yields CDR1 SGHDT and CDR2 YYEEEE. The V end lost 4 bases, the J end lost 2 bases, and 16 bases lay between the germline ends. The CDR3 consists of 16 residues. CDR3 DNA sequence: TGTGCCAGCAGCATCGGACTCACCGGTGGCAATCAGCCCCAGCATTTT. Its translation is CASSIGLTGGNQPQHF.

V is TRBV5-1 and J is TRBJ2-5; D might be TRBD2 (6 bases). Trimming left V 3 bases short and J 5 bases short, with 11 bases between. Germline loops: CDR1 SGHRS, CDR2 YFSETQ. The CDR3 totals 13 residues. The chain's CDR3 is CASSSSGRETQYF. CDR3 coding DNA: TGCGCCAGCAGCTCGTCAGGGAGGGAGACCCAGTACTTC.

A few counts support this clonotype. V gene TRBV7-3 combines with J gene TRBJ2-3, with 9 bases lining up with TRBD2. V trimming: 4 bases; J trimming: 4 bases; junction bases outside the gene matches: 6. Germline assignment: CDR1 SGHTA and CDR2 FQGTGA. The length of the CDR3 is 15 residues. Written as DNA, the CDR3 is TGTGCCAGCAGCTCCTTAGCGGGAGCTGCAGATACGCAGTATTTT. Translation: CASSSLAGAADTQYF.

This clonotype was detected many times. This rearrangement joins TRBV7-6 to TRBJ2-2; TRBD2 matches 7 bases. V shed 5 bases, J shed 6 bases, and the junction held 3 bases outside the gene matches. The CDR3 sequence is 13 residues long. Per the germline V gene, CDR1 is SGHVS and CDR2 is FNYEAQ. The CDR3, as DNA: TGTGCCAGCAGCCCCCGGGAGGCCGGGGAGCTGTTTTTT. Translating gives CASSPREAGELFF.

The rearrangement joins TRBV6-4 to TRBJ2-3; 7 nucleotides line up with TRBD1. The CDR3 spans 13 residues. CDR1 is MRHNA and CDR2 is SNTAGT in the germline V gene. J gave up 1 base and V 6 bases, and 1 base lay outside the gene matches. CDR3: CASRDRRTDTQYF. Written as DNA, the CDR3 is TGTGCCAGCAGGGACAGGCGCACAGATACGCAGTATTTT.

The rearrangement joins TRBV7-9 to TRBJ2-1, with TRBD2 matching over 7 bases. Trimming cost V 7 bases and J 6 bases; bases outside gene matches: 9. CDR1 SEHNR and CDR2 FQNEAQ come from the germline V gene (reference sequence). This CDR3 spans 14 amino acids. Here the CDR3 reads CASNLGGEINEQFF. The CDR3 nucleotides are TGTGCCAGCAACCTGGGGGGGGAGATCAATGAGCAGTTCTTC.

This chain links TRBV7-6 with TRBJ2-7; D unresolved. This CDR3 contains 13 residues. Trimming took off 3 bases at V and 2 bases at J, with 8 bases between the two ends. Germline loops: CDR1 SGHVS, CDR2 FNYEAQ. CDR3 amino acids: CASSFAATYEQYF. CDR3 sequence (DNA): TGTGCCAGCAGCTTTGCTGCGACCTACGAGCAGTACTTC.

The sample holds a few counts of this clonotype. CDR3 residues: CASSLRTGGTYQPQHF. The CDR3 region has the DNA TGTGCCAGCAGCCTGCGGACAGGGGGCACCTATCAGCCCCAGCATTTT. The chain recombines TRBV7-2 with TRBJ1-5; TRBD1 matches at 11 bases. V was pared by 5 bases and J by 5 bases, with 8 bases of the junction left unmatched. This CDR3 has 16 residues. CDR1 and CDR2 from the germline V gene are SGHTA and FQGNSA.

This clonotype was seen only a few times. The rearrangement uses TRBV18 and TRBJ1-1; D ambiguous. Looked up from germline, CDR1 is KGHSH and CDR2 is LQKENI. The V and J ends lost 2 bases and 0 bases respectively, with 22 bases between them. This CDR3 comprises 19 residues. The CDR3 DNA follows: TGTGCCAGCTCACCAGGACCCCTCTTGGGATACATCATGAACACTGAAGCTTTCTTT. Translating gives CASSPGPLLGYIMNTEAFF.

V usage is TRBV6-5 and J usage is TRBJ2-3; D perhaps matches TRBD1 (6 bases). Deletions cut 6 bases from V and 0 bases from J, with 13 bases between. CDR1 is MNHEY, CDR2 SVGAGI, per germline. This CDR3 region has 15 residues. Here the CDR3 DNA reads TGTGCCAGCAGCTCCGACAGGCCTAGCACAGATACGCAGTATTTT. It is translated as CASSSDRPSTDTQYF.

This clonotype showed up just a few times. This chain joins TRBV20-1 and TRBJ2-1; tentatively, D is TRBD1 (6 bases). This CDR3 has 16 amino acids. CDR1 and CDR2 (germline): DFQATT, SNEGSKA (reference sequence). Trimming stripped 0 bases from V and 4 bases from J, with 16 bases between. This chain's CDR3 is CSARDLTGISYNEQFF. The CDR3 nucleotides are TGCAGTGCTAGAGATCTTACAGGGATCAGTTACAATGAGCAGTTCTTC.

The V gene is TRBV7-8, the J gene TRBJ2-5; TRBD2 might be the D (7 bases). This CDR3 spans 13 amino acids. The germline V gene has CDR1 SGHVS and CDR2 FQNEAQ. V lost 7 bases to trimming and J lost 4 bases, with 13 bases between them. Written as DNA, the CDR3 is TGTGCCAGCAATCATAGGGGGGGAGAGACCCAGTACTTC. This encodes CASNHRGGETQYF.